This T cell receptor (beta chain) was documented in a study of T cell repertoires in cytomegalovirus infection. Note on this clonotype: Its specificity is not known.

TCRdb passed the reads through MiXCR, listing each CDR3 protein once. In the table there are some 170,000 distinct CDR3 sequences, 17% of which are singletons. CDR1 is SGHVS and CDR2 is FNYEAQ in the germline V gene. Trimming cost V 1 base and J 6 bases, with 11 bases left between them. The CDR3 extends over 14 amino acids. Study findings and constraints: HLA-C-restricted CMV-specific TCR beta clonotypes prevailed in the ex vivo response.

This receptor was obtained from a human donor in good health (CMV status not recorded). Some clones in this sample may be carry-over from other donors' samples. The chain combines TRBV7-6 with TRBJ2-3; D is undetermined. The specimen was CD8+ T cells from PBMCs. The CDR3 DNA follows: TGTGCCAGCAGCTTAGATTCTACTGTTGATACGCAGTATTTT. Translating it yields CASSLDSTVDTQYF.